Below are 4 T cell receptor beta chains sequenced from a single sample in a study of T-cell memory formation after mild COVID-19 (dated by TCRdb to about 2021). Library preparation used 5' RACE. TCRdb shows the sequencer as Illumina NovaSeq 6000. Using fastp trimming at Q25 and MiXCR clonotype assembly, TCRdb reanalyzed the public sequencing data and kept in-frame beta chains. One record per CDR3 amino acid sequence lists the most common genes and DNA. This sample lists 140,000 to 150,000 distinct CDR3 sequences; approximately 25% were detected once. The ten largest account for about 24% of the sample. Sequencing was done on a sample of PBMCs or a T cell subset sorted from them (not recorded which). These receptors all come from an adult woman who had mild COVID-19 (a few samples of this study predate the infection). The sample titles of this study are shuffled in the database, so cell type and time point are left out; the donor was told from shared clones.

The chain is built from TRBV7-3 and TRBJ2-1, with TRBD2 matching over 7 bases. This CDR3 has 17 amino acids. The germline V gene has CDR1 SGHTA and CDR2 FQGTGA. J lost 9 bases, V lost 5 bases, and 19 bases had no gene match. This CDR3 reads CASSTHQTSRKGSEQFF. The CDR3 nucleotides read TGTGCCAGCAGCACCCACCAGACTAGCAGAAAAGGCAGTGAGCAGTTCTTC.

This clonotype has at least ten counts. V and J are TRBV9 and TRBJ2-7; 11 bases align to TRBD1. The germline V gene has CDR1 SGDLS and CDR2 YYNGEE. V was clipped by 2 bases and J by 2 bases; unmatched bases: 0. The CDR3 runs 14 residues. CDR3 protein: CASSVGQGAYEQYF. The CDR3 bases are TGTGCCAGCAGCGTGGGACAGGGGGCCTACGAGCAGTACTTC.

The chain carries TRBV5-1 and TRBJ1-1, with TRBD1 identical over 9 bases. J was trimmed by 6 bases and V by 5 bases; bases with no gene match: 8. Germline lookup yields CDR1 SGHRS and CDR2 YFSETQ. The CDR3 totals 14 residues. The CDR3 sequence is CASSTGQGFSEAFF. The CDR3 nucleotides read TGCGCCAGCAGTACGGGACAGGGCTTTTCTGAAGCTTTCTTT.

The gene calls are TRBV24-1 and TRBJ2-1; TRBD1 is a possible D gene (6 bases). With 5 bases removed from V and 0 bases from J, the gap between germline ends came to 16 bases. Germline V CDR1 and CDR2: KGHDR, SFDVKD. This CDR3 region has 17 residues. The CDR3 spells CATSGLGDTYSYNEQFF. Here the CDR3 DNA reads TGTGCCACCAGTGGCCTGGGGGACACATACTCCTACAATGAGCAGTTCTTC.